This T cell receptor beta chain was observed in a study of early T cells in non-severe SARS-CoV-2 infection. Study-wide background: Bulk RNA taken from unsorted whole blood was sequenced, leaving chains unpaired.

Individually, cDNA molecules had unique molecular identifiers attached to them. TCRdb re-analysed the 5' RACE reads in MiXCR, keeping a single row per CDR3 protein. Of about 25,000 distinct CDR3 sequences listed, roughly 4.8% are singletons. This clonotype was seen ten or more times. The receptor's source is an adult who was a healthcare worker with PCR-confirmed SARS-CoV-2 infection or an uninfected control (not recorded which). Sample: whole blood.

As DNA, the CDR3 is TGTGCCAGCAGTTACGGGGGTGTCGGCGAGCAGTACTTC. Translated: CASSYGGVGEQYF. This chain links TRBV12-3 or TRBV12-4 with TRBJ2-7; D may be TRBD2 (6 bases). CDR3 length: 13 amino acids. Deletions cut 4 bases from V and 6 bases from J, with 13 bases between.